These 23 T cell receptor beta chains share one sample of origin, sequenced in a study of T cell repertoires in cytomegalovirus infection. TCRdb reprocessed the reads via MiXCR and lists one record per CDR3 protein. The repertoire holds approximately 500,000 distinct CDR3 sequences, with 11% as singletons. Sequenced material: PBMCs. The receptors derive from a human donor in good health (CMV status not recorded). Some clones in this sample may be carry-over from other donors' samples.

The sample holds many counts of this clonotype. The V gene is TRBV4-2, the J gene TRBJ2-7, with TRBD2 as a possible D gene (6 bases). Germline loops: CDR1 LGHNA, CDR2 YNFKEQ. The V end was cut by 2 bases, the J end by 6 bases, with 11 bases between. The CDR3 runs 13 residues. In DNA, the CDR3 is TGTGCCAGCAGCCAACAGGAGGGGCGCGAGCAGTACTTC. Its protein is CASSQQEGREQYF.

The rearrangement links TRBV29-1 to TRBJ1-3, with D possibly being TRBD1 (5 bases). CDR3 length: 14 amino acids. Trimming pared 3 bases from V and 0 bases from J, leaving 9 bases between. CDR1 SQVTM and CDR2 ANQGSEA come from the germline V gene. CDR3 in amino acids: CSVDVQGSGNTIYF. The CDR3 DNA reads TGCAGCGTTGACGTCCAGGGCTCTGGAAACACCATATATTTT.

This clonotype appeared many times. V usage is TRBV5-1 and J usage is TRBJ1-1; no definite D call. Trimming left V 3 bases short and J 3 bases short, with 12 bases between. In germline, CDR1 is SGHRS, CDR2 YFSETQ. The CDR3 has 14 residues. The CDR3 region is CASSWNREDTEAFF. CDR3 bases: TGCGCCAGCAGCTGGAACCGGGAAGACACTGAAGCTTTCTTT.

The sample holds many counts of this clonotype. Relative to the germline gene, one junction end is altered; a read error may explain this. This CDR3 is CATSVLTGGTSTDTQYF. As DNA, the CDR3 is TGTGCCACCAGTGTTTTGACAGGGGGTACTAGCACAGATACGCAGTATTTT. The chain joins TRBV24-1 to TRBJ2-3; the match to TRBD1 covers 9 bases. The germline gives CDR1 KGHDR, CDR2 SFDVKD. CDR3 length equals 17 residues.

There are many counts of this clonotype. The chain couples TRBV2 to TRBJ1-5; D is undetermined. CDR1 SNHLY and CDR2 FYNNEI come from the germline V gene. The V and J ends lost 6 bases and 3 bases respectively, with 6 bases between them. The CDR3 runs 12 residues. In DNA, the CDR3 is TGTGCCAGCAGATCGTACAATCAGCCCCAGCATTTT. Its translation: CASRSYNQPQHF. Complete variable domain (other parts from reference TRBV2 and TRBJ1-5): EPEVTQTPSHQVTQMGQEVILRCVPISNHLYFYWYRQILGQKVEFLVSFYNNEISEKSEIFDDQFSVERPDGSNFTLKIRSTKLEDSAMYFCASRSYNQPQHFGDGTRLSIL.

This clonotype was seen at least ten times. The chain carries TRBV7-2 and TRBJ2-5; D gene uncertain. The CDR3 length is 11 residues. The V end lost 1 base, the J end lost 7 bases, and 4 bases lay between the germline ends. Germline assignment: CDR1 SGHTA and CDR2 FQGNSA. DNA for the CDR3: TGTGCCAGCAGCTTAGAGTGGACCCAGTACTTC. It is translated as CASSLEWTQYF.

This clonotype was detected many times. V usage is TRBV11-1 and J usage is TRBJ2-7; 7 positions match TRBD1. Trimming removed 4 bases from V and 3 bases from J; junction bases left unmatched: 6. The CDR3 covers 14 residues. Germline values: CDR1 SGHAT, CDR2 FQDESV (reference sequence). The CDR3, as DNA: TGTGCCAGCAGCTCCCCTGGACAGGTCTACGAGCAGTACTTC. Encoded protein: CASSSPGQVYEQYF.

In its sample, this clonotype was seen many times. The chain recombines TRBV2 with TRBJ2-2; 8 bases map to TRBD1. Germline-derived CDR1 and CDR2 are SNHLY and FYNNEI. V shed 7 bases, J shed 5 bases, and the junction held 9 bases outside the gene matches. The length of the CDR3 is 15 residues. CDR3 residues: CASNPDRGRTGELFF. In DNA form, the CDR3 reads TGTGCCAGCAATCCCGACAGGGGAAGGACCGGGGAGCTGTTTTTT. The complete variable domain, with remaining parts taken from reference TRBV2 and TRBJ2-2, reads EPEVTQTPSHQVTQMGQEVILRCVPISNHLYFYWYRQILGQKVEFLVSFYNNEISEKSEIFDDQFSVERPDGSNFTLKIRSTKLEDSAMYFCASNPDRGRTGELFFGEGSRLTVL.

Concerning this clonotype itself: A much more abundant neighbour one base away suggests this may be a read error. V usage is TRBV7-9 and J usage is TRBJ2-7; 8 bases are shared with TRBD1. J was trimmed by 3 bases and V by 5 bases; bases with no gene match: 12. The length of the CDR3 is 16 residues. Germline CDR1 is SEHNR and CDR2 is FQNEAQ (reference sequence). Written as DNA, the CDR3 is TGTGCCAGCAGCGGGGAACGGACAGGGACTTACTACGAGCAGTACTTC. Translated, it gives CASSGERTGTYYEQYF.

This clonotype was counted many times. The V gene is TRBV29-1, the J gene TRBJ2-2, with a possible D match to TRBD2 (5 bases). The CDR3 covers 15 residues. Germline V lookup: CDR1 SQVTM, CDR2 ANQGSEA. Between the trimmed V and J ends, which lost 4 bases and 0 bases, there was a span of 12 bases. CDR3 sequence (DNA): TGCAGCGTTGGACGGACTTTATCGAACACCGGGGAGCTGTTTTTT. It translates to CSVGRTLSNTGELFF.

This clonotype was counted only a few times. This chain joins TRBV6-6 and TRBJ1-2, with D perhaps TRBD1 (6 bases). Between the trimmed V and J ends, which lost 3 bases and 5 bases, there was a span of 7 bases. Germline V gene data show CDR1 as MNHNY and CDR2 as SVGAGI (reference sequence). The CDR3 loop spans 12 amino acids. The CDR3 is CASSYRGYGYTF. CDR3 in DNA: TGTGCCAGCAGTTATAGGGGGTATGGCTACACCTTC.

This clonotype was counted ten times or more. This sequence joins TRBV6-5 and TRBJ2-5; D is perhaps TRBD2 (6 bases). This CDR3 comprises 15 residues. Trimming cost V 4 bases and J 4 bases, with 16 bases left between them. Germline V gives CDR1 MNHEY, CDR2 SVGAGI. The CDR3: CASSSTAGTLETQYF. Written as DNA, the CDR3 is TGTGCCAGCAGTTCCACGGCGGGGACCCTAGAGACCCAGTACTTC.

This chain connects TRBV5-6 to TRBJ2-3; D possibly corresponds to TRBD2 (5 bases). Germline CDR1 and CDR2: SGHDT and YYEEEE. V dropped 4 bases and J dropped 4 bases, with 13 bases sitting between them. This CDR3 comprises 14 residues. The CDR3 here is CASSGVEGADTQYF. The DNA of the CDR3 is TGTGCCAGCAGCGGGGTTGAGGGCGCAGATACGCAGTATTTT.

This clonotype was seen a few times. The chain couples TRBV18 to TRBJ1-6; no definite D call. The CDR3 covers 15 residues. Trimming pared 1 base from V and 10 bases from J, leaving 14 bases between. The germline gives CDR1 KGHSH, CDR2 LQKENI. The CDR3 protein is CASSPRPGPESPLHF. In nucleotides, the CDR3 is TGTGCCAGCTCACCACGGCCGGGTCCGGAGTCACCCCTCCACTTT. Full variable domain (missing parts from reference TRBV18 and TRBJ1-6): NAGVMQNPRHLVRRRGQEARLRCSPMKGHSHVYWYRQLPEEGLKFMVYLQKENIIDESGMPKERFSAEFPKEGPSILRIQQVVRGDSAAYFCASSPRPGPESPLHFGNGTRLTVT.

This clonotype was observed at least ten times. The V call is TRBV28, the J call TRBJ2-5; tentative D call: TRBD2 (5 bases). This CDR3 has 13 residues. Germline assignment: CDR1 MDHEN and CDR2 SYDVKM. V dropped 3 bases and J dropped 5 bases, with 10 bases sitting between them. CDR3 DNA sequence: TGTGCCAGCAGTTTCTCGCCGGGGGAGACCCAGTACTTC. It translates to CASSFSPGETQYF.

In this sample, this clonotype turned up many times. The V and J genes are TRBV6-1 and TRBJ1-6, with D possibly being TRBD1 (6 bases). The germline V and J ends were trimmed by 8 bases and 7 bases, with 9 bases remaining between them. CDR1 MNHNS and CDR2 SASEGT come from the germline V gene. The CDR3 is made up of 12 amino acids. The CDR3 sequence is CASYTGNSPLHF. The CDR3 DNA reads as TGTGCCAGCTATACAGGGAATTCACCCCTCCACTTT.

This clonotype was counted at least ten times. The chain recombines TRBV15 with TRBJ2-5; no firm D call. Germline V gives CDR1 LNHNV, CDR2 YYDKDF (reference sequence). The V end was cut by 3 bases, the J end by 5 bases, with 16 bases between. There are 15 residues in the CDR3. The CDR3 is CATSRTVYEVETQYF. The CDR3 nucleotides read TGTGCCACCAGCAGGACTGTCTACGAGGTTGAGACCCAGTACTTC. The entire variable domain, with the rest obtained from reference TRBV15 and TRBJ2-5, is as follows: DAMVIQNPRYQVTQFGKPVTLSCSQTLNHNVMYWYQQKSSQAPKLLFHYYDKDFNNEADTPDNFQSRRPNTSFCFLDIRSPGLGDTAMYLCATSRTVYEVETQYFGPGTRLLVL.

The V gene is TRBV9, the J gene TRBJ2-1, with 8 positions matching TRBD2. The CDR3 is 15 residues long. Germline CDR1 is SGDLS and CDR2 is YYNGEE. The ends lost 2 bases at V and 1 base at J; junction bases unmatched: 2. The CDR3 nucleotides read TGTGCCAGCAGCGTTGGGACTAGTTCCTACAATGAGCAGTTCTTC. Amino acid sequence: CASSVGTSSYNEQFF.

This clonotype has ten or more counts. The CDR3 here is CASSQGAQERNTIYF. The CDR3 DNA reads TGTGCCAGCAGCCAAGGGGCACAGGAAAGAAACACCATATATTTT. V usage is TRBV4-2 and J usage is TRBJ1-3, with D possibly being TRBD1 (5 bases). Germline-derived CDR1 and CDR2 are LGHNA and YNFKEQ. The CDR3 runs 15 residues. V was clipped by 1 base and J by 5 bases, with 12 bases between them.

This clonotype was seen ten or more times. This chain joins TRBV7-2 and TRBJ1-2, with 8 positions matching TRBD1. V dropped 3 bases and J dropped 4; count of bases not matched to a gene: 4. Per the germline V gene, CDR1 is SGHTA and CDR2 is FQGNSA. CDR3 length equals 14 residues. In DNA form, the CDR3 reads TGTGCCAGCAGCTTCGACAGGGGCAGCTATGGCTACACCTTC. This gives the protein CASSFDRGSYGYTF.

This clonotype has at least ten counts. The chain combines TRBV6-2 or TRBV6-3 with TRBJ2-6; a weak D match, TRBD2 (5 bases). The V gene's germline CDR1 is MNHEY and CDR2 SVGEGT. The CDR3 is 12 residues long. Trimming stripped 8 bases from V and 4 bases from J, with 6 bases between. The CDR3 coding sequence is TGTGCCAGCGGGAGAGGGGCCAACGTCCTGACTTTC. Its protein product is CASGRGANVLTF.

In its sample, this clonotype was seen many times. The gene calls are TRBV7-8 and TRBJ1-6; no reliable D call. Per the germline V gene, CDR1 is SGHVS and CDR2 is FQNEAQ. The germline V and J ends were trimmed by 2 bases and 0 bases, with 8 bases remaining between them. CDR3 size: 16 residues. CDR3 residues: CASSLPTSSYNSPLHF. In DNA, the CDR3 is TGTGCCAGCAGCTTACCGACGAGCTCCTATAATTCACCCCTCCACTTT.

The CDR3 DNA sequence: TGTGCCAGCAGCACCGCGGGGGCTACAGATACGCAGTATTTT. Translation: CASSTAGATDTQYF. The chain links TRBV11-2 to TRBJ2-3, with D perhaps TRBD2 (7 bases). CDR3 size: 14 residues. Looked up from germline, CDR1 is SGHAT and CDR2 is FQNNGV. V was pared by 5 bases and J by 3 bases, with 12 bases between. Based on the CDR3 plus reference TRBV11-2 and TRBJ2-3, the full variable domain is EAGVAQSPRYKIIEKRQSVAFWCNPISGHATLYWYQQILGQGPKLLIQFQNNGVVDDSQLPKDRFSAERLKGVDSTLKIQPAKLEDSAVYLCASSTAGATDTQYFGPGTRLTVL.